A selection of T cell receptor beta chains follows, all from one sample in a study of OX40 agonist ivuxolimab in advanced cancers. Sequencing was performed with immunoSEQ multiplex PCR; in TCRdb, only in-frame clones are kept and a portion is missing. The table has roughly 17,000 clones, roughly 88% seen once; the top ten hold 25% to 30%. The sample here was CD4+ or CD8+ T cells sorted from blood, taken in a trial of the OX40 agonist ivuxolimab. These TCRs come from an adult with an advanced solid tumor such as melanoma, head and neck, liver or kidney cancer. Each CDR3 is given with its conserved first and last residue. A D gene is named only where the DNA matches it firmly. Expanded clones get a size class; other rows say once, few or many, or leave the size out.

size: once; D: TRBD1; V: TRBV27; J: TRBJ2-2; CDR3: CASRTGLSGELFF; DNA: TGTGCCAGCAGGACAGGGCTTAGCGGGGAGCTGTTTTTT
size: -; D: -; V: TRBV29-1; J: TRBJ1-5; CDR3: CSAKGSNQPQHF; DNA: TGCAGCGCCAAAGGGAGCAATCAGCCCCAGCATTTT
size: -; D: -; V: TRBV27; J: TRBJ2-7; CDR3: CASSKTQGTNYEQYF; DNA: TGTGCCAGCTCGAAAACCCAGGGTACAAACTACGAGCAGTACTTC
size: -; D: TRBD1; V: TRBV7-8; J: TRBJ1-2; CDR3: CASSEGDSGVYYGYTF; DNA: TGTGCCAGCAGCGAGGGGGACAGCGGGGTCTACTATGGCTACACCTTC
size: -; D: TRBD1; V: TRBV27; J: TRBJ2-1; CDR3: CASGETRGLSYNEQFF; DNA: TGTGCCAGCGGAGAGACCAGGGGGCTTTCCTACAATGAGCAGTTCTTC
size: -; D: -; V: TRBV28; J: TRBJ1-2; CDR3: CASSLIIGDLANYGYTF; DNA: TGTGCCAGCAGTTTAATCATCGGGGACTTAGCTAACTATGGCTACACCTTC
size: -; D: TRBD1; V: TRBV29-1; J: TRBJ1-1; CDR3: CSVDGTGDTEAFF; DNA: TGCAGCGTCGATGGGACAGGGGACACTGAAGCTTTCTTT
size: once; D: -; V: TRBV27; J: TRBJ2-7; CDR3: CASSLGSPYEQYF; DNA: TGTGCCAGCAGTTTAGGGTCCCCCTACGAGCAGTACTTC
size: -; D: -; V: TRBV6-1; J: TRBJ2-1; CDR3: CASSDRDFYNEQFF; DNA: TGTGCCAGCAGTGACCGGGACTTTTACAATGAGCAGTTCTTC
size: -; D: -; V: TRBV5-6; J: TRBJ2-1; CDR3: CASSLVGHAYNEQFF; DNA: TGTGCCAGCAGCTTGGTGGGACACGCATACAATGAGCAGTTCTTC
size: -; D: TRBD2; V: TRBV7-6; J: TRBJ2-1; CDR3: CASSYLAGDGHNEQFF; DNA: TGTGCCAGCAGCTATCTAGCGGGAGATGGGCACAATGAGCAGTTCTTC
size: -; D: -; V: TRBV11-1; J: TRBJ2-2; CDR3: CASSMRGAGELFF; DNA: TGTGCCAGCAGCATGAGAGGCGCCGGGGAGCTGTTTTTT
size: -; D: TRBD1; V: TRBV6-5; J: TRBJ1-2; CDR3: CASRYIQGAVYGYTF; DNA: TGTGCCAGCAGATACATTCAGGGGGCCGTTTATGGCTACACCTTC
size: -; D: -; V: TRBV21-1; J: TRBJ2-4; CDR3: CARESGLAGGRVKNIQYF; DNA: TGTGCCAGAGAATCGGGACTAGCGGGAGGGCGGGTCAAAAACATTCAGTACTTC
size: -; D: -; V: TRBV6-5; J: TRBJ1-5; CDR3: CASSYSMGGHQPQHF; DNA: TGTGCCAGCAGTTACTCGATGGGGGGACATCAGCCCCAGCATTTT
size: -; D: TRBD2; V: TRBV7-9; J: TRBJ2-3; CDR3: CASSLGTSAGELDTQYF; DNA: TGTGCCAGCAGCTTGGGAACTTCAGCGGGAGAATTGGATACGCAGTATTTT
size: -; D: TRBD2; V: TRBV7-2; J: TRBJ2-7; CDR3: CASSPDRLAGVYEQYF; DNA: TGTGCCAGCAGCCCCGATAGGCTAGCGGGGGTCTACGAGCAGTACTTC
size: -; D: -; V: TRBV4-1; J: TRBJ1-1; CDR3: CASSHPGNMNTEAFF; DNA: TGCGCCAGCAGCCACCCCGGGAACATGAACACTGAAGCTTTCTTT
size: -; D: TRBD2; V: TRBV19; J: TRBJ2-1; CDR3: CASSTTVGWTSGRARYNEQFF; DNA: TGTGCCAGTAGTACGACCGTCGGCTGGACTAGCGGGAGGGCCAGGTACAATGAGCAGTTCTTC
size: -; D: TRBD2; V: TRBV9; J: TRBJ2-7; CDR3: CASSDSGNYARMSEQYF; DNA: TGTGCCAGCAGCGATAGCGGGAACTACGCCCGGATGAGCGAGCAGTACTTC
size: -; D: -; V: TRBV6-5; J: TRBJ1-1; CDR3: CASSYVGANTEAFF; DNA: TGTGCCAGCAGTTACGTCGGGGCGAACACTGAAGCTTTCTTT
size: -; D: TRBD1; V: TRBV27; J: TRBJ1-4; CDR3: CASSLTGSATNEKLFF; DNA: TGTGCCAGCAGTCTGACAGGGTCGGCAACTAATGAAAAACTGTTTTTT
size: -; D: -; V: TRBV6-5; J: TRBJ1-5; CDR3: CASSYSGGNQPQHF; DNA: TGTGCCAGCAGTTACTCTGGGGGCAATCAGCCCCAGCATTTT
size: -; D: TRBD2; V: TRBV9; J: TRBJ2-3; CDR3: CASSVGGGRAVTDTQYF; DNA: TGTGCCAGCAGCGTAGGTGGCGGGAGGGCCGTCACAGATACGCAGTATTTT
size: -; D: -; V: TRBV7-9; J: TRBJ2-1; CDR3: CAFQGTPSTFILF; DNA: TGTGCCTTCCAGGGGACCCCCTCAACATTCATCCTCTTC
size: -; D: -; V: TRBV19; J: TRBJ1-5; CDR3: CASSMGFTGQPQHF; DNA: TGTGCCAGTAGTATGGGTTTCACAGGGCAGCCCCAGCATTTT
size: -; D: -; V: TRBV9; J: TRBJ2-7; CDR3: CASSATGRTYEQYF; DNA: TGTGCCAGCAGCGCGACAGGCCGAACCTACGAGCAGTACTTC
size: -; D: -; V: TRBV28; J: TRBJ2-7; CDR3: CAGSPGVGFYEQYF; DNA: TGTGCCGGGAGTCCTGGGGTAGGATTCTACGAGCAGTACTTC
size: -; D: -; V: TRBV27; J: TRBJ2-3; CDR3: CASSLAPFTDTQYF; DNA: TGTGCCAGCAGTTTAGCTCCCTTCACAGATACGCAGTATTTT
size: -; D: -; V: TRBV2; J: TRBJ2-7; CDR3: CASGVSSYEQYF; DNA: TGTGCCAGCGGGGTTAGCTCCTACGAGCAGTACTTC
size: -; D: TRBD2; V: TRBV7-8; J: TRBJ2-7; CDR3: CASSLVSGGLEQYF; DNA: TGTGCCAGCAGCTTAGTGTCGGGAGGGCTCGAGCAGTACTTC
size: -; D: -; V: TRBV6-5; J: TRBJ2-7; CDR3: CASSYSRDGEQYF; DNA: TGTGCCAGCAGTTACTCCAGGGATGGCGAGCAGTACTTC
size: -; D: -; V: TRBV7-9; J: TRBJ1-3; CDR3: CASSLGWTVGNTIYF; DNA: TGTGCCAGCAGCTTAGGCTGGACGGTGGGAAACACCATATATTTT
size: -; D: -; V: TRBV6-5; J: TRBJ1-2; CDR3: CASSYATRRGEGYTF; DNA: TGTGCCAGCAGTTACGCTACCCGACGGGGGGAAGGCTACACCTTC
size: -; D: -; V: TRBV9; J: TRBJ2-1; CDR3: CASSPSSDRLHEQFF; DNA: TGTGCCAGCAGCCCCTCCTCGGACCGTCTGCATGAGCAGTTCTTC
size: few; D: -; V: TRBV15; J: TRBJ1-4; CDR3: CATSGASATNEKLFF; DNA: TGTGCCACCAGCGGAGCTTCTGCAACTAATGAAAAACTGTTTTTT
size: -; D: -; V: TRBV9; J: TRBJ2-5; CDR3: CASSVTGLLGQETQYF; DNA: TGTGCCAGCAGCGTAACAGGGCTTTTGGGCCAAGAGACCCAGTACTTC
size: few; D: -; V: TRBV19; J: TRBJ2-7; CDR3: CASSIRGERYEQYF; DNA: TGTGCCAGTAGTATCCGTGGGGAACGCTACGAGCAGTACTTC
size: -; D: TRBD2; V: TRBV7-9; J: TRBJ2-5; CDR3: CASSGTSGIGQETQYF; DNA: TGTGCCAGCAGCGGGACTAGCGGGATAGGTCAAGAGACCCAGTACTTC
size: once; D: -; V: TRBV28; J: TRBJ1-1; CDR3: CASSVPRNTEAFF; DNA: TGTGCCAGCAGTGTGCCCCGGAACACTGAAGCTTTCTTT
size: once; D: -; V: TRBV10-3; J: TRBJ2-7; CDR3: CATLDLGPYEQYF; DNA: TGTGCCACCTTGGACCTAGGACCCTACGAGCAGTACTTC
size: -; D: -; V: TRBV7-2; J: TRBJ2-7; CDR3: CASKDSSYEQYF; DNA: TGTGCCAGCAAGGACTCCTCCTACGAGCAGTACTTC
size: -; D: -; V: TRBV27; J: TRBJ1-2; CDR3: CASSARGGMPNYGYTF; DNA: TGTGCCAGCAGCGCTAGAGGAGGGATGCCCAACTATGGCTACACCTTC
size: -; D: TRBD1; V: TRBV9; J: TRBJ2-5; CDR3: CASSASPRGRVETQYF; DNA: TGTGCCAGCAGCGCCTCCCCCAGGGGGAGAGTGGAGACCCAGTACTTC
size: -; D: TRBD1; V: TRBV13; J: TRBJ2-2; CDR3: CASSLSLLGQSGELFF; DNA: TGTGCCAGCAGCTTAAGCCTCCTGGGACAGTCCGGGGAGCTGTTTTTT
size: -; D: -; V: TRBV7-8; J: TRBJ1-1; CDR3: CASKRGTQTRNTEAFF; DNA: TGTGCCAGCAAACGTGGGACACAGACACGAAACACTGAAGCTTTCTTT
size: -; D: -; V: TRBV9; J: TRBJ1-1; CDR3: CASSVYGENTEAFF; DNA: TGTGCCAGCAGCGTATATGGTGAAAACACTGAAGCTTTCTTT
size: -; D: -; V: TRBV15; J: TRBJ2-7; CDR3: CATSRDPPGSSYEQYF; DNA: TGTGCCACCAGCAGAGATCCTCCCGGGTCATCCTACGAGCAGTACTTC
size: -; D: -; V: TRBV6-6; J: TRBJ1-5; CDR3: CASSPHPSFGTQHF; DNA: TGTGCCAGCAGTCCCCACCCGTCATTCGGGACCCAGCATTTT
size: -; D: -; V: TRBV9; J: TRBJ2-1; CDR3: CASSVVEKNEQFF; DNA: TGTGCCAGCAGCGTAGTGGAGAAGAATGAGCAGTTCTTC
size: -; D: TRBD2; V: TRBV13; J: TRBJ2-7; CDR3: CASSFGTSAYEQYF; DNA: TGTGCCAGCAGCTTCGGGACTAGCGCCTACGAGCAGTACTTC
size: -; D: -; V: TRBV9; J: TRBJ2-7; CDR3: CASSVGGTPYEQYF; DNA: TGTGCCAGCAGCGTAGGGGGGACCCCCTACGAGCAGTACTTC
size: few; D: -; V: TRBV5-1; J: TRBJ2-5; CDR3: CASSLEGRRQETQYF; DNA: TGCGCCAGCAGCTTGGAGGGCAGGCGACAAGAGACCCAGTACTTC
size: -; D: -; V: TRBV29-1; J: TRBJ1-1; CDR3: CSAYSTSNTEAFF; DNA: TGCAGCGCCTACAGTACCTCGAACACTGAAGCTTTCTTT
size: -; D: -; V: TRBV28; J: TRBJ2-5; CDR3: CASTPRGLAETQYF; DNA: TGTGCCAGCACGCCCCGGGGGCTGGCAGAGACCCAGTACTTC
size: -; D: -; V: TRBV5-8; J: TRBJ2-6; CDR3: CASSTGRFSGANVLTF; DNA: TGTGCCAGCAGCACGGGACGGTTCTCTGGGGCCAACGTCCTGACTTTC
size: -; D: -; V: TRBV11-1; J: TRBJ2-1; CDR3: CASSLQSYNEQFF; DNA: TGTGCCAGCAGCTTACAATCCTACAATGAGCAGTTCTTC